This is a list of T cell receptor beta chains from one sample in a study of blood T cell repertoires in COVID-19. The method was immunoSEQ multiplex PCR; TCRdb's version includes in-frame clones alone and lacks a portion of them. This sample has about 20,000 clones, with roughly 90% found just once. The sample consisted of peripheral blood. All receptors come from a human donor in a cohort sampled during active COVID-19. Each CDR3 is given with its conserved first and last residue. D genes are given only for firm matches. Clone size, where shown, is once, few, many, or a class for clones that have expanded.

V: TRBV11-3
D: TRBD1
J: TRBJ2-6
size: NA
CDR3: CASSQTGGANVLTF
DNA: TGTGCCAGCAGCCAGACAGGGGGGGCCAACGTCCTGACTTTC

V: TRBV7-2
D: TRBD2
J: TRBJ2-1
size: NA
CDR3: CASRAGGYNEQFF
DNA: TGTGCCAGCAGGGCGGGAGGTTACAATGAGCAGTTCTTC

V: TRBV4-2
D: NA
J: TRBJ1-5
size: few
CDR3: CASSQEEGANQPQHF
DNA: TGTGCCAGCAGCCAAGAAGAAGGGGCCAATCAGCCCCAGCATTTT

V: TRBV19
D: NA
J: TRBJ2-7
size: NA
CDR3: CASSIFAGQSSYEQYF
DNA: TGTGCCAGTAGTATTTTTGCGGGACAGTCGTCCTACGAGCAGTACTTC

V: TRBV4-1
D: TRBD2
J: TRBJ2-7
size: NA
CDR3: CASSHILATTYEQYF
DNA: TGCGCCAGCAGCCATATACTAGCGACCACCTACGAGCAGTACTTC

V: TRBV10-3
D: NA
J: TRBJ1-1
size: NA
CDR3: CAISERGGDHTEAFF
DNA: TGTGCCATCAGTGAGAGGGGGGGAGATCACACTGAAGCTTTCTTT

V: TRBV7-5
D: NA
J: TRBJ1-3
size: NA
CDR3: CVRRGGTADSGNTIYF
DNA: TGTGTCAGAAGAGGGGGCACGGCGGACTCTGGAAACACCATATATTTT

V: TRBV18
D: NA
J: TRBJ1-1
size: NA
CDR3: CASSPQGSGGAAFF
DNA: TGTGCCAGCTCACCACAGGGTTCAGGCGGGGCAGCTTTCTTT

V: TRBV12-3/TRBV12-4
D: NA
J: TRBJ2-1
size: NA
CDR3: CASSLQGKDEQFF
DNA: TGTGCCAGCAGTTTACAGGGGAAGGATGAGCAGTTCTTC

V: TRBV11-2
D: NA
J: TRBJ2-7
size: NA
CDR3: CASSSTYEQYF
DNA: TGTGCCAGCAGCTCTACCTACGAGCAGTACTTC

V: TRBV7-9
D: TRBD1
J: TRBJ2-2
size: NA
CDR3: CASSGTDRGRNTGELFF
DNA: TGTGCCAGCAGCGGGACAGACAGGGGGCGGAACACCGGGGAGCTGTTTTTT

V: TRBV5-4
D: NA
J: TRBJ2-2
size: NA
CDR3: CASSVYRDTGELFF
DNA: TGTGCCAGCAGCGTATACAGGGACACCGGGGAGCTGTTTTTT

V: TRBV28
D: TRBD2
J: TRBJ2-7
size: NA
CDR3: CASSRASGSYEQYF
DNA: TGTGCCAGCAGTCGTGCTAGCGGGAGTTACGAGCAGTACTTC

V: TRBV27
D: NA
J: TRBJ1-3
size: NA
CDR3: CASSLYPGLNTIYF
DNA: TGTGCCAGCAGTTTATATCCAGGCTTGAACACCATATATTTT

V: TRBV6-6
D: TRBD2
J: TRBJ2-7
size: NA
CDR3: CASSQQTSGPYEQYF
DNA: TGTGCCAGCAGCCAACAGACTAGCGGCCCCTACGAGCAGTACTTC

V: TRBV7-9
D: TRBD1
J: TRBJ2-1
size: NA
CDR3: CASQQGYNEQFF
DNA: TGTGCCAGCCAACAGGGGTACAATGAGCAGTTCTTC